The 6 T cell receptor beta chains below come from one sample, sequenced in a study of tumor-infiltrating lymphocytes in localized non-small cell lung cancer. Only in-frame clones appear in the TCRdb table, and some are missing; sequencing was by immunoSEQ multiplex PCR. The data hold over 15,000 clones, with over 65% observed a single time. The source material was lung tumor tissue. The source of these receptors is a human donor with non-small cell lung cancer.

The chain is built from TRBV25-1 and TRBJ2-7, with D possibly TRBD2 on 6 matching bases. This CDR3 has 14 residues. The V gene lost 3 bases and the J gene lost 6 bases, with 15 bases spanning the gap. Germline CDR1 reads MGHDK; CDR2 reads SYGVNS. The CDR3 is CASSDGTDSGEQYF. The CDR3 nucleotides are TGTGCCAGCAGTGATGGGACTGACTCGGGCGAGCAGTACTTC.

The V gene is TRBV27, the J gene TRBJ1-1, with D perhaps matching TRBD1 (5 bases). Germline V gene lookup returns CDR1 MNHEY and CDR2 SMNVEV (reference sequence). V dropped 4 bases and J dropped 2 bases, with 8 bases sitting between them. The CDR3 consists of 13 residues. This CDR3 reads CASSWGFNTEAFF. CDR3 DNA: TGTGCCAGCAGTTGGGGGTTTAACACTGAAGCTTTCTTT.

The chain links TRBV4-1 to TRBJ2-1; perhaps TRBD1 as D (6 bases). Per germline, CDR1 MGHRA and CDR2 YSYEKL. Trimming removed 2 bases from V and 0 bases from J, with 14 bases in between. CDR3 length: 17 residues. CDR3 DNA sequence: TGCGCCAGCAGCCAAAACCCCCAGGGGAGCTCCTACAATGAGCAGTTCTTC. Protein product: CASSQNPQGSSYNEQFF.

J is TRBJ2-1 and V is TRBV29-1; possibly TRBD2 for D (5 bases). The CDR3 is made up of 12 amino acids. With 4 bases removed from V and 8 bases from J, the gap between germline ends came to 12 bases. The germline gives CDR1 SQVTM, CDR2 ANQGSEA. This chain's CDR3 is CSVVRLAYEQFF. The CDR3 bases are TGCAGCGTTGTACGGCTAGCCTATGAGCAGTTCTTC.

The V and J genes are TRBV5-6 and TRBJ1-1, with D perhaps TRBD1 (5 bases). Germline V CDR1 and CDR2: SGHDT, YYEEEE. This CDR3 spans 14 amino acids. V lost 2 bases, J lost 5 bases, and 13 bases lay in between. The CDR3 bases are TGTGCCAGCAGCTTCAGATCAAGGGGAACTGAAGCTTTCTTT. Translation: CASSFRSRGTEAFF.

The chain has TRBV5-1 and TRBJ2-3, with TRBD2 matching over 10 bases. The CDR3 sequence is 17 residues long. Germline CDR1 reads SGHRS; CDR2 reads YFSETQ. V shed 0 bases, J shed 3 bases, and the junction held 7 bases outside the gene matches. The CDR3, as DNA: TGCGCCAGCAGCTTGGCCTCCACTAGCGGGAAGACAGATACGCAGTATTTT. Translation: CASSLASTSGKTDTQYF.